What follows is one T cell receptor (beta chain) and its context. The data originate from a study of control samples from healthy donors and cancer patients. The CDR3 is 12 amino acids. Germline V gene lookup returns CDR1 SGHNT and CDR2 YYREEE (reference sequence). The V end lost 7 bases, the J end lost 0 bases, and 7 bases lay between the germline ends. Using immunoSEQ multiplex PCR, the repertoire was profiled, and TCRdb retains in-frame clones only, with some absent. The sample has under 200,000 clones, roughly 88% seen once; the top ten hold around 5.1%. Sequencing input: blood. This receptor was taken from a young woman in good health. The V call is TRBV5-4, the J call TRBJ1-1, with unresolved D. CDR3 coding DNA: TGTGCCAGCTCGGGGTTGAACACTGAAGCTTTCTTT. Translated: CASSGLNTEAFF.